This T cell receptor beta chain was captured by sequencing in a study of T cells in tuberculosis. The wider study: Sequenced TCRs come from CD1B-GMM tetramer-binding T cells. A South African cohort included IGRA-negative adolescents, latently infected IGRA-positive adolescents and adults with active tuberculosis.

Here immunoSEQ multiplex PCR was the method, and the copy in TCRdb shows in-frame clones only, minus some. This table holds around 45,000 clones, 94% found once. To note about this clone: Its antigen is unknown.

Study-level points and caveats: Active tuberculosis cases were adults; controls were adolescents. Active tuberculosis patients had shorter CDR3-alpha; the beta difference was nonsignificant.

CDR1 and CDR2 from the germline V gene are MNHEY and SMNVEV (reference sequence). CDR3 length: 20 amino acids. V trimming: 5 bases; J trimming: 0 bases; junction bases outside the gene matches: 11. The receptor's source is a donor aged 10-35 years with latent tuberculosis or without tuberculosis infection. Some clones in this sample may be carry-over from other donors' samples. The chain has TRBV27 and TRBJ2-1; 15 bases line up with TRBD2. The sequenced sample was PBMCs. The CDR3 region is CASSTIGLAGGRSSYNEQFF. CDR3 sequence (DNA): TGTGCCAGCAGTACCATAGGACTAGCGGGAGGGAGGAGCTCCTACAATGAGCAGTTCTTC.